Following are 20 T cell receptor beta chains from one sample sequenced in a study of T cell responses to AZD1222 COVID-19 vaccine. The table came from immunoSEQ multiplex PCR; TCRdb's copy has only in-frame clones and leaves some out. The top ten hold roughly 4.4% of the sample, which has about 160,000 clones, around 92% seen once. This specimen consisted of peripheral blood, obtained on day 0 of MenACWY control vaccination. The receptors were gathered from an adult in good health.

CDR3: CAISPTGGSYNEQFF. The CDR3 coding sequence is TGTGCCATCAGTCCAACCGGGGGCTCCTACAATGAGCAGTTCTTC. V is TRBV10-3 and J is TRBJ2-1; D perhaps matches TRBD2 (6 bases). V gave up 5 bases and J gave up 0 bases, with 11 bases separating them. CDR1 ENHRY and CDR2 SYGVKD come from the germline V gene. CDR3 size: 15 residues.

The rearrangement joins TRBV11-3 to TRBJ2-7; 14 bases align to TRBD2. The V and J ends lost 5 bases and 6 bases, in that order; junction bases with no gene match: 9. CDR1 and CDR2 from the germline V gene are SGHNT and YENEEA. This CDR3 is 16 amino acids long. CDR3 nucleotide sequence: TGTGCCAGCAGCCTACCGGGACTAGCGGGAGTAGTCGAGCAGTACTTC. Amino acid sequence: CASSLPGLAGVVEQYF.

The chain recombines TRBV7-2 with TRBJ2-2; 10 nucleotides line up with TRBD1. V lost 5 bases and J lost 7; bases outside the gene matches: 7. Germline-derived CDR1 and CDR2 are SGHTA and FQGNSA. The CDR3 consists of 15 residues. The CDR3 here is CASSLRTGGNGELFF. CDR3 DNA: TGTGCCAGCAGCCTCCGGACAGGGGGTAACGGGGAGCTGTTTTTT.

The CDR3 sequence is CASTSDREHYGYTF. In DNA, the CDR3 is TGTGCCAGTACCTCGGACAGGGAGCACTATGGCTACACCTTC. The J gene is TRBJ1-2, the V gene TRBV19; 8 positions match TRBD1. Germline assignment: CDR1 LNHDA and CDR2 SQIVND (reference sequence). CDR3 length equals 14 residues. The V segment lost 7 bases and the J segment 3 bases; nucleotides outside the gene matches: 7.

The V call is TRBV19, the J call TRBJ1-1, with no clear D. Germline-derived CDR1 and CDR2 are LNHDA and SQIVND (reference sequence). Trimming pared 3 bases from V and 3 bases from J, leaving 11 bases between. CDR3 length: 14 residues. CDR3 in amino acids: CASSIPETYTEAFF. The CDR3 nucleotides are TGTGCCAGTAGTATTCCCGAAACCTACACTGAAGCTTTCTTT.

The chain couples TRBV6-1 to TRBJ1-5; D is unresolved. Trimming cost V 0 bases and J 5 bases, with 11 bases left between them. The CDR3 consists of 15 residues. The germline gives CDR1 MNHNS, CDR2 SASEGT. The CDR3 nucleotides are TGTGCCAGCAGTGAAGCTAAAGGGTTGGATCAGCCCCAGCATTTT. This translates into CASSEAKGLDQPQHF.

This clone occurred once. The V and J genes are TRBV5-5 and TRBJ1-6, with 9 positions matching TRBD1. Germline V gene sequence: CDR1 SGHKS, CDR2 YYEKEE (reference sequence). J was trimmed by 10 bases and V by 3 bases; bases with no gene match: 8. The CDR3 sequence is 15 residues long. The CDR3, as DNA: TGTGCCAGCAGCTCCCGGGGACAGGGCGACTCACCCCTCCACTTT. This sequence encodes CASSSRGQGDSPLHF.

The CDR3 protein is CASSHSMGYRRAENTIYF. As DNA, the CDR3 is TGTGCCAGCAGCCACTCTATGGGATACCGCCGAGCAGAAAACACCATATATTTT. The rearrangement joins TRBV3-1 (or the pseudogene TRBV3-2) to TRBJ1-3; D gene uncertain. The germline CDR1 and CDR2 sequences are LGHDT and YNNKEL (reference sequence). The length of the CDR3 is 18 residues. V was trimmed by 3 bases and J by 6 bases, leaving 24 bases between them.

CDR3 bases: TGCGCCAGCAGCTTGTCCGGGGGAAGAGATGGCTACACCTTC. Amino acids: CASSLSGGRDGYTF. The chain has TRBV5-1 and TRBJ1-2; D may be TRBD1 (5 bases). Trimming stripped 1 base from V and 6 bases from J, with 13 bases between. Per the germline V gene, CDR1 is SGHRS and CDR2 is YFSETQ. The CDR3 contains 14 residues.

The V and J genes are TRBV4-2 and TRBJ2-7; 14 bases match TRBD2. The germline gives CDR1 LGHNA, CDR2 YNFKEQ. The trim removed 6 bases at V and 1 base at J, leaving 2 bases unmatched. There are 15 residues in the CDR3. CDR3 loop: CASRRTSGGSYEQYF. CDR3 DNA: TGTGCCAGCAGGCGGACTAGCGGGGGGTCCTACGAGCAGTACTTC.

The rearrangement uses TRBV29-1 and TRBJ2-1; 9 bases align to TRBD2. This CDR3 region has 13 residues. Per germline, CDR1 SQVTM and CDR2 ANQGSEA. The V segment lost 4 bases and the J segment 8 bases; nucleotides outside the gene matches: 6. CDR3 sequence: CSVVAGVGDEQFF. In DNA, the CDR3 is TGCAGCGTTGTAGCGGGAGTAGGCGATGAGCAGTTCTTC.

The chain employs TRBV30 and TRBJ2-7; no clear D. The CDR3 contains 13 residues. With 0 bases removed from V and 12 bases from J, the gap between germline ends came to 18 bases. CDR1 and CDR2 (germline): GTSNPN, SVGIG (reference sequence). CDR3 protein: CAWSVQLSKKGYF. CDR3 coding DNA: TGTGCCTGGAGTGTACAACTGTCCAAGAAGGGGTACTTC.

This rearrangement joins TRBV4-1 to TRBJ1-5; 7 bases map to TRBD1. Germline V gives CDR1 MGHRA, CDR2 YSYEKL. Losses at the gene ends were 3 bases for V and 5 bases for J; bases not matched to a gene: 4. The CDR3 runs 14 residues. The CDR3, as DNA: TGCGCCAGCAGCCAGGGACAGACCTATCAGCCCCAGCATTTT. It codes for CASSQGQTYQPQHF.

V and J are TRBV2 and TRBJ2-7, with 10 positions matching TRBD1. Looked up from germline, CDR1 is SNHLY and CDR2 is FYNNEI. The V gene end was trimmed by 5 bases and the J gene end by 6 bases; junction bases not matched to a gene: 7. The CDR3 has 14 residues. CDR3: CASSSGTGVREQYF. The CDR3 nucleotides are TGTGCCAGCAGTTCCGGGACAGGGGTCCGCGAGCAGTACTTC. The full variable domain, with the rest looked up from reference TRBV2 and TRBJ2-7, is EPEVTQTPSHQVTQMGQEVILRCVPISNHLYFYWYRQILGQKVEFLVSFYNNEISEKSEIFDDQFSVERPDGSNFTLKIRSTKLEDSAMYFCASSSGTGVREQYFGPGTRLTVT.

The CDR3 loop reads CASATSGVGDTQYF. The CDR3 DNA is TGTGCCAGCGCGACTAGCGGGGTGGGAGATACGCAGTATTTT. J is TRBJ2-3 and V is TRBV9; 11 nucleotides agree with TRBD2. J was trimmed by 5 bases and V by 7 bases; bases with no gene match: 6. The germline CDR1 and CDR2 sequences are SGDLS and YYNGEE. The CDR3 is 14 residues long. Complete variable domain (other parts from reference TRBV9 and TRBJ2-3): DSGVTQTPKHLITATGQRVTLRCSPRSGDLSVYWYQQSLDQGLQFLIQYYNGEERAKGNILERFSAQQFPDLHSELNLSSLELGDSALYFCASATSGVGDTQYFGPGTRLTVL.

The chain uses TRBV29-1 and TRBJ2-6; no firm D call. CDR3 length: 14 residues. Trimming pared 6 bases from V and 0 bases from J, leaving 9 bases between. Germline V gives CDR1 SQVTM, CDR2 ANQGSEA. This CDR3 is CSVSMGSGANVLTF. In DNA form, the CDR3 reads TGCAGCGTCTCGATGGGCTCTGGGGCCAACGTCCTGACTTTC. Variable domain in full (rest from reference TRBV29-1 and TRBJ2-6): SAVISQKPSRDICQRGTSLTIQCQVDSQVTMMFWYRQQPGQSLTLIATANQGSEATYESGFVIDKFPISRPNLTFSTLTVSNMSPEDSSIYLCSVSMGSGANVLTFGAGSRLTVL.

The chain employs TRBV27 and TRBJ2-2; 7 bases align to TRBD1. This CDR3 has 16 residues. Germline CDR1 is MNHEY and CDR2 is SMNVEV (reference sequence). The V gene end was trimmed by 6 bases and the J gene end by 0 bases; junction bases not matched to a gene: 7. CDR3 protein: CASSYSGTANTGELFF. In nucleotides, the CDR3 is TGTGCCAGCAGCTACTCTGGGACAGCGAACACCGGGGAGCTGTTTTTT.

The rearrangement joins TRBV3-1 (or the pseudogene TRBV3-2) to TRBJ1-4, with 8 positions matching TRBD1. Germline values: CDR1 LGHDT, CDR2 YNNKEL (reference sequence). The CDR3 consists of 18 residues. Losses at the gene ends were 4 bases for V and 7 bases for J; bases not matched to a gene: 17. CDR3 DNA sequence: TGTGCCAGCAGCCCCACAGGGGGTTCGGTCGCGGGGGGTGAAAAACTGTTTTTT. Translated: CASSPTGGSVAGGEKLFF.

The genes are TRBV19 and TRBJ2-2; 8 positions match TRBD1. V lost 6 bases and J lost 4; bases outside the gene matches: 7. Germline V lookup: CDR1 LNHDA, CDR2 SQIVND (reference sequence). The CDR3 contains 15 residues. The CDR3, as DNA: TGTGCCAGTAGGGCCAGGGGGCTCGGCACCGGGGAGCTGTTTTTT. It encodes CASRARGLGTGELFF.

This rearrangement joins TRBV7-9 to TRBJ1-1, with D possibly matching TRBD1 (5 bases). This CDR3 spans 13 amino acids. V lost 2 bases and J 2 bases, leaving 6 bases between the germline ends. Germline V lookup: CDR1 SEHNR, CDR2 FQNEAQ (reference sequence). CDR3 sequence (DNA): TGTGCCAGCAGCTTATGGACAAACACTGAAGCTTTCTTT. This codes for CASSLWTNTEAFF.